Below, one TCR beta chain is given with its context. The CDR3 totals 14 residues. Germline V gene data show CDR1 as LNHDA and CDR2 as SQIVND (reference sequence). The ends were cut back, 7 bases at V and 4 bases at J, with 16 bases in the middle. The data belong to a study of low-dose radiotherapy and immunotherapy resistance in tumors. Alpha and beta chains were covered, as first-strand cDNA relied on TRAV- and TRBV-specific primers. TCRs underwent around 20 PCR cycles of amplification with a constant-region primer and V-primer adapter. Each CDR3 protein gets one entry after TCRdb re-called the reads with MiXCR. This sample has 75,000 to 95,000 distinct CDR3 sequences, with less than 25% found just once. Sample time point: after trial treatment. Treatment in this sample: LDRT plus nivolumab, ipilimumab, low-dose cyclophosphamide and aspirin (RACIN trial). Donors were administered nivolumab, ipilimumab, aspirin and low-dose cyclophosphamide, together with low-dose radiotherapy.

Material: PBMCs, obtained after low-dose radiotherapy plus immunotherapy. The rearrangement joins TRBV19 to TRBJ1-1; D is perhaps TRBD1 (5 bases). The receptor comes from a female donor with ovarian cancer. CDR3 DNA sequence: TGTGCCAGTAATACAAGGGTGAGGGGCACTGAAGCTTTCTTT. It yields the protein CASNTRVRGTEAFF.